This T cell receptor (beta chain) was identified in a study of CD8 T cells in ankylosing spondylitis. Generation of TCR beta libraries employed quantitative 5'-RACE incorporating molecular barcodes. TCRdb re-called the 5' RACE reads with MiXCR, one entry per CDR3 protein. Of about 160,000 distinct CDR3 sequences in the sample, roughly 44% are singletons; the top ten hold approximately 16%. This clonotype appeared a few times. CDR1 is MNHEY and CDR2 is SVGEGT in the germline V gene. CDR3 length: 15 residues. The V and J ends lost 3 bases and 7 bases, in that order; junction bases with no gene match: 4.

The chain links TRBV6-2 or TRBV6-3 to TRBJ2-2, with 11 bases that match TRBD2. The sequenced sample was synovial fluid, either unsorted or a sorted T cell fraction (not recorded which). The receptor's source is a male donor with ankylosing spondylitis. CDR3 nucleotide sequence: TGTGCCAGCAGTTATACTAGCGGGAGCTACGGGGAGCTGTTTTTT. Its protein product is CASSYTSGSYGELFF.